This note documents a single T cell receptor beta chain sequence. In the study's own analysis: Amplification from reference gene primers served as the basis for estimated nucleated cell counts. Libraries were prepared by immunoSEQ multiplex PCR; TCRdb keeps only in-frame clonotypes and omits some of them. D and trimming come from the DNA, and the V and J calls and clone size come from that table. The data hold 150,000 to 200,000 clones, with about four fifths observed a single time. This CDR3 has 16 residues. This record belongs to a study of blood T cell repertoires in COVID-19. This TCR derives from a man between 60 and 70 years old with active or convalescent COVID-19. The sample was peripheral blood. This chain connects TRBV12-2 to TRBJ2-7; the DNA was not used to check the table's D call, TRBD2. TRBV12-2 is a documented pseudogene. CDR3 DNA sequence: TGTGCAAGTCGCTTGGTGACTAGCGGGGACTCCTACGAGCAGTACTTC. Amino acid sequence: CASRLVTSGDSYEQYF.